The 20 T cell receptor beta chains below come from one sample, sequenced in a study of T-cell reconstitution after alpha-beta-depleted transplantation in children (dated by TCRdb to 2016 to 2018). Explained via the paper, the treatment or condition label denotes: allogeneic hematopoietic cell transplantation with graft depleted of TCRalphabeta T cells and CD19 B cells. The receptor library was made with PCR. Sequencing took place on an Illumina HiSeq 2500. Molecular barcoding was employed in the preparation of TCR libraries, with unique molecular identifiers being used to normalize TCRbeta repertoire quantification. TCRdb redid the processing of the public reads, applying fastp at Q25 and MiXCR, and retained in-frame beta chains. Entries that share a CDR3 protein sequence are merged under the most common genes and DNA. Here the sample has some 600,000 distinct CDR3 sequences; 10% to 15% occur a single time. Clones ranked in the top ten supply over 2% of the sample.

This sample comprised PBMCs, mostly from graft donor cells, obtained 360 days after TCRalphabeta/CD19-depleted stem cell transplant. The receptors derive from a male patient aged 10 to 17 who had a stem cell transplant for acute myeloid leukemia, so the T cells may come from the graft donor.

J is TRBJ2-2 and V is TRBV2; 7 positions match TRBD1. With V trimmed by 5 bases and J by 7 bases, 13 bases remained unmatched. The germline V gene has CDR1 SNHLY and CDR2 FYNNEI. The CDR3 is 16 amino acids. For the CDR3, the DNA is TGTGCCAGCAGTCGTTCCGGGACAGTACTGGGCGGGGAGCTGTTTTTT. Translated: CASSRSGTVLGGELFF.

The chain recombines TRBV5-1 with TRBJ1-2, with 12 bases aligning to TRBD1. CDR3 length equals 15 residues. V lost 4 bases to trimming and J lost 6 bases; unmatched junction nucleotides: 7. Per the germline V gene, CDR1 is SGHRS and CDR2 is YFSETQ. CDR3 nucleotides: TGCGCCAGCAGCCCGTGGGACAGGGGGCCCCATGGCTACACCTTC. Translation gives CASSPWDRGPHGYTF. Drawing the rest from reference TRBV5-1 and TRBJ1-2, the complete variable domain is KAGVTQTPRYLIKTRGQQVTLSCSPISGHRSVSWYQQTPGQGLQFLFEYFSETQRNKGNFPGRFSGRQFSNSRSEMNVSTLELGDSALYLCASSPWDRGPHGYTFGSGTRLTVV.

This rearrangement joins TRBV11-2 to TRBJ2-7, with 7 bases that match TRBD1. CDR1 and CDR2 from the germline V gene are SGHAT and FQNNGV. The CDR3 consists of 14 residues. Trimming at V came to 5 bases and at J to 4 bases, leaving 8 bases not matched to a gene. The CDR3 DNA follows: TGTGCCAGCAGCGGACTGGGACAGTTTTACGAGCAGTACTTC. Amino acids: CASSGLGQFYEQYF.

This clonotype was counted a few times. The rearrangement uses TRBV2 and TRBJ1-5; D not resolved. This CDR3 has 15 amino acids. In germline, CDR1 is SNHLY, CDR2 FYNNEI. Trimming took 3 bases from V and 3 from J, leaving 12 bases between them. Here the CDR3 reads CASSDEVGNNQPQHF. CDR3 nucleotides: TGTGCCAGCAGTGATGAGGTGGGGAACAATCAGCCCCAGCATTTT.

The sample holds a few counts of this clonotype. The rearrangement uses TRBV6-2 or TRBV6-3 and TRBJ2-1, with D possibly TRBD2 on 6 matching bases. Trimming took 2 bases from V and 2 from J, leaving 19 bases between them. The CDR3 is made up of 18 amino acids. The germline V gene encodes CDR1 MNHEY and CDR2 SVGEGT. The CDR3 sequence: CASSYPAAASVPYNEQFF. The CDR3 DNA follows: TGTGCCAGCAGTTACCCGGCGGCGGCTAGCGTCCCCTACAATGAGCAGTTCTTC.

This clonotype was picked up a small number of times. The chain joins TRBV28 to TRBJ2-7; possibly TRBD1 for D (5 bases). There are 12 residues in the CDR3. Germline V lookup: CDR1 MDHEN, CDR2 SYDVKM. Trimming shortened V by 8 bases and J by 3 bases, and 11 bases separated the two germline ends. CDR3: CASAGIVYEQYF. CDR3 DNA: TGTGCCAGCGCAGGGATCGTCTACGAGCAGTACTTC.

The chain is built from TRBV11-2 and TRBJ2-5; 12 positions match TRBD2. Germline lookup yields CDR1 SGHAT and CDR2 FQNNGV. CDR3 length: 15 amino acids. V lost 4 bases, J lost 5 bases, and 5 bases stayed unmatched. The CDR3 protein is CASSSRLAGVETQYF. The DNA for the CDR3 is TGTGCCAGCAGCTCCCGACTAGCGGGAGTGGAGACCCAGTACTTC.

This clonotype was picked up a small number of times. The CDR3 DNA sequence: TGTGCCAGCAGCTCTAGACAGGGAGACTACGAGCAGTACTTC. The encoded protein is CASSSRQGDYEQYF. The rearrangement links TRBV7-9 to TRBJ2-7; 7 positions match TRBD1. This CDR3 contains 14 residues. V trimming: 4 bases; J trimming: 3 bases; junction bases outside the gene matches: 6. Germline CDR1 and CDR2: SEHNR and FQNEAQ (reference sequence).

The CDR3 DNA is TGTGCCAGCAGTTACTCGTGGCTAGCGGGAGGCATATACTCCTACGAGCAGTACTTC. Translated, it gives CASSYSWLAGGIYSYEQYF. The chain couples TRBV6-2 or TRBV6-3 to TRBJ2-7; the match to TRBD2 covers 11 bases. CDR3 length: 19 amino acids. With V trimmed by 0 bases and J by 0 bases, 10 bases remained unmatched. Germline-derived CDR1 and CDR2 are MNHEY and SVGEGT.

This clonotype appeared a few times. The V call is TRBV4-1, the J call TRBJ1-3; D is undetermined. The CDR3 loop spans 13 amino acids. V lost 1 base and J lost 7, with 8 bases in between. Germline V gene sequence: CDR1 MGHRA, CDR2 YSYEKL. Here the CDR3 DNA reads TGCGCCAGCAGCCAAGTGGGTGGGAACACCATATATTTT. Translating gives CASSQVGGNTIYF.

The rearrangement joins TRBV5-4 to TRBJ2-3, with 13 bases fitting TRBD2. From germline, CDR1 is SGHNT and CDR2 YYREEE (reference sequence). Trimming took 1 base from V and 3 from J; bases not matched to a gene: 11. The CDR3 covers 19 residues. As DNA, the CDR3 is TGTGCCAGCAGCTTGAGTAGGACTAGCGGGAGTATCGGGACAGATACGCAGTATTTT. Protein sequence: CASSLSRTSGSIGTDTQYF.

The chain has TRBV7-9 and TRBJ2-5; D call uncertain. The CDR3 has 13 residues. CDR1 is SEHNR, CDR2 FQNEAQ, per germline (reference sequence). With 4 bases removed from V and 5 bases from J, the gap between germline ends came to 11 bases. CDR3 loop: CASSSSVLETQYF. The CDR3, as DNA: TGTGCCAGCAGCTCCAGCGTTTTGGAGACCCAGTACTTC.

The chain uses TRBV7-9 and TRBJ2-5, with TRBD1 identical over 7 bases. The ends lost 6 bases at V and 10 bases at J; junction bases unmatched: 8. Germline CDR1 is SEHNR and CDR2 is FQNEAQ (reference sequence). This CDR3 is 12 amino acids long. The CDR3 DNA follows: TGTGCCAGCAGTCAGCCGGGACAGATCCAGTACTTC. It encodes CASSQPGQIQYF. The full variable domain, rest sourced from reference TRBV7-9 and TRBJ2-5, is DTGVSQNPRHKITKRGQNVTFRCDPISEHNRLYWYRQTLGQGPEFLTYFQNEAQLEKSRLLSDRFSAERPKGSFSTLEIQRTEQGDSAMYLCASSQPGQIQYFGPGTRLLVL.

The chain couples TRBV6-1 to TRBJ2-3; tentatively, D is TRBD1 (6 bases). Germline lookup yields CDR1 MNHNS and CDR2 SASEGT. The CDR3 is 16 amino acids. V lost 3 bases, J lost 1 base, and 14 bases lay in between. For the CDR3, the DNA is TGTGCCAGCAGTGACCTGGCAGGGGTGGGCACAGATACGCAGTATTTT. It is translated as CASSDLAGVGTDTQYF.

There are a few counts of this clonotype. The gene calls are TRBV7-2 and TRBJ2-7; D possibly corresponds to TRBD2 (6 bases). Germline loops: CDR1 SGHTA, CDR2 FQGNSA. V was trimmed by 4 bases and J by 6 bases, leaving 13 bases between them. The CDR3 has 13 amino acids. The CDR3 protein is CASSSLAPGEQYF. The CDR3 coding sequence is TGTGCCAGCAGCTCACTAGCCCCGGGCGAGCAGTACTTC. The variable domain in full, completed from reference TRBV7-2 and TRBJ2-7, reads GAGVSQSPSNKVTEKGKDVELRCDPISGHTALYWYRQSLGQGLEFLIYFQGNSAPDKSGLPSDRFSAERTGGSVSTLTIQRTQQEDSAVYLCASSSLAPGEQYFGPGTRLTVT.

This clonotype was seen more than once but under ten times. The chain combines TRBV5-4 with TRBJ2-7; D unclear. The CDR3 loop spans 12 amino acids. Trimming removed 4 bases from V and 3 bases from J, with 8 bases in between. Germline V gene data show CDR1 as SGHNT and CDR2 as YYREEE (reference sequence). The CDR3 sequence is CASSVGYYEQYF. CDR3 DNA sequence: TGTGCCAGCAGCGTGGGATACTACGAGCAGTACTTC. Looking up the rest from reference TRBV5-4 and TRBJ2-7 gives the full variable domain: ETGVTQSPTHLIKTRGQQVTLRCSSQSGHNTVSWYQQALGQGPQFIFQYYREEENGRGNFPPRFSGLQFPNYSSELNVNALELDDSALYLCASSVGYYEQYFGPGTRLTVT.

The chain uses TRBV11-2 and TRBJ2-7, with a weak D call TRBD2 (6 bases). There are 18 residues in the CDR3. Germline V CDR1 and CDR2: SGHAT, FQNNGV. Trimming cost V 3 bases and J 7 bases, with 28 bases left between them. For the CDR3, the DNA is TGTGCCAGCAGCTTTGGTGTAGGGCTAGCGACCCAACAGCGGGAGCAGTACTTC. Its translation is CASSFGVGLATQQREQYF.

Ten or more counts support this clonotype. V is TRBV5-6 and J is TRBJ2-5, with D possibly being TRBD2 (6 bases). Germline CDR1 and CDR2: SGHDT and YYEEEE. With 4 bases removed from V and 3 bases from J, the gap between germline ends came to 13 bases. This CDR3 is 14 amino acids long. The CDR3 DNA sequence: TGTGCCAGCAGCATAGAGGGACTTAAAGAGACCCAGTACTTC. Translation gives CASSIEGLKETQYF.

The chain recombines TRBV28 with TRBJ2-1; TRBD2 aligns across 10 bases. The CDR3 has 16 residues. Losses at the gene ends were 6 bases for V and 1 base for J; bases not matched to a gene: 6. The germline CDR1 and CDR2 sequences are MDHEN and SYDVKM. DNA for the CDR3: TGTGCCAGCAGGAAGTGGGGACTAGCGTCCTACAATGAGCAGTTCTTC. Protein sequence: CASRKWGLASYNEQFF.

V usage is TRBV2 and J usage is TRBJ2-1; weak D call: TRBD2 (6 bases). CDR1 is SNHLY and CDR2 is FYNNEI in the germline V gene. The length of the CDR3 is 16 residues. V was pared by 2 bases and J by 6 bases, with 17 bases between. The CDR3 DNA sequence: TGTGCCAGCAGTGAAAGACTAGTGGCGGGTTCCAATGAGCAGTTCTTC. It encodes CASSERLVAGSNEQFF. The full variable domain, its missing parts supplied by reference TRBV2 and TRBJ2-1, is EPEVTQTPSHQVTQMGQEVILRCVPISNHLYFYWYRQILGQKVEFLVSFYNNEISEKSEIFDDQFSVERPDGSNFTLKIRSTKLEDSAMYFCASSERLVAGSNEQFFGPGTRLTVL.